This T cell receptor (beta chain) derives from a study of shared clonotypes between healthy human individuals. Data came from immunoSEQ multiplex PCR; TCRdb stores just in-frame clones and leaves some out. The sample has 2 million to 2.5 million clones; just over 90% are singletons. The ends lost 5 bases at V and 0 bases at J; junction bases unmatched: 8. The CDR3 runs 16 residues. The V gene's germline CDR1 is SGHTA and CDR2 FQGTGA. V and J are TRBV7-3 and TRBJ2-3; 7 nucleotides line up with TRBD2. The sequence derives from a man younger than 35 in good health. Some clones in this sample may be carry-over from other donors' samples. The material sequenced was naive CD4+ T cells from PBMCs. Subset indicated: CD45RA+ positively selected. The DNA of the CDR3 is TGTGCCAGCAGCGGTAGCGGGCCTCCTAGCACAGATACGCAGTATTTT. It translates to CASSGSGPPSTDTQYF. The full variable domain, with the rest looked up from reference TRBV7-3 and TRBJ2-3, is GAGVSQTPSNKVTEKGKYVELRCDPISGHTALYWYRQSLGQGPEFLIYFQGTGAADDSGLPNDRFFAVRPEGSVSTLKIQRTERGDSAVYLCASSGSGPPSTDTQYFGPGTRLTVL.